The rows below give T cell receptor beta chains drawn from one sample of a study of siplizumab effects on memory and regulatory T cells. Produced via immunoSEQ multiplex PCR; TCRdb's table is partial and in-frame only. The sample consists of tens of thousands of clones, around 97% of them appearing once. Material for sequencing was naive CD4+ T cells sorted from blood. Every receptor here comes from a human donor in good health. Both conserved end residues are part of each CDR3. D genes are given only for firm matches. For some rows the clone size is stated as once, few or many, or as a class when expanded; others skip it.

clone_size j_call v_call d_call cdr3_aa cdr3_nt
. TRBJ2-1 TRBV7-3 TRBD1 CASSTETGGKNEQFF TGTGCCAGCAGCACCGAGACAGGGGGCAAGAATGAGCAGTTCTTC
. TRBJ2-5 TRBV7-9 . CAGSGGRRETQYF TGTGCTGGCAGCGGAGGCCGCCGGGAGACCCAGTACTTC
. TRBJ2-7 TRBV28 . CASSSTPSGALSEQYF TGTGCCAGCAGTTCCACCCCTTCAGGGGCGTTAAGCGAGCAGTACTTC
. TRBJ2-3 TRBV10-3 TRBD2 CAISLAGTDTQYF TGTGCCATCAGCCTAGCGGGCACAGATACGCAGTATTTT
. TRBJ1-6 TRBV19 . CASKSERNFYF TGTGCCAGCAAATCAGAGAGAAATTTCTACTTT
. TRBJ1-3 TRBV5-4 . CASSFGQSSGNTIYF TGTGCCAGCAGCTTTGGACAGAGCTCTGGAAACACCATATATTTT
. TRBJ2-5 TRBV7-3 . CASSLQRPPFTQYF TGTGCCAGCAGCTTACAGCGACCCCCTTTTACCCAGTACTTC
. TRBJ1-3 TRBV5-4 . CASSKGNSGNTIYF TGTGCCAGCAGCAAGGGAAACTCTGGAAACACCATATATTTT
. TRBJ1-1 TRBV7-9 . CASSFVPLNTEAFF TGTGCCAGCAGCTTCGTCCCTTTGAACACTGAAGCTTTCTTT
. TRBJ2-7 TRBV7-9 . CASSNTGSEQYF TGTGCCAGCAGCAACACAGGTAGCGAGCAGTACTTC
. TRBJ1-2 TRBV7-9 . CASSELGGYTF TGTGCCAGCAGCGAATTAGGCGGCTACACCTTC
. TRBJ2-5 TRBV5-6 . CASSLGGVEGTQYF TGTGCCAGCAGCTTGGGCGGGGTCGAAGGGACCCAGTACTTC
. TRBJ2-2 TRBV5-4 . CASSRGQTGELFF TGTGCCAGCAGCCGAGGACAGACCGGGGAGCTGTTTTTT
. TRBJ1-1 TRBV7-2 . CASSRDSPGAFF TGTGCCAGCAGCCGAGACAGTCCTGGAGCTTTCTTT
. TRBJ1-6 TRBV7-2 . CASSSGASQWSPLHF TGTGCCAGCAGCTCCGGGGCCTCTCAATGGTCACCCCTCCACTTT
. TRBJ2-3 TRBV7-6 TRBD2 CASSPASGGLQIGTQYF TGTGCCAGCAGCCCAGCTAGCGGGGGGTTACAAATAGGTACGCAGTATTTT
. TRBJ1-5 TRBV18 . CASRGSNQPQHF TGTGCCAGCCGGGGTAGCAATCAGCCCCAGCATTTT
once TRBJ2-7 TRBV7-2 . CASSPDKPYEQYF TGTGCCAGCAGTCCCGACAAGCCCTACGAGCAGTACTTC
. TRBJ1-5 TRBV4-3 . CASSQHPGGQPQHF TGCGCCAGCAGCCAGCACCCGGGTGGTCAGCCCCAGCATTTT
. TRBJ2-5 TRBV7-2 . CASSFERLEIQYF TGTGCCAGCAGCTTTGAGAGGCTAGAGATCCAGTACTTC
. TRBJ1-1 TRBV29-1 . CSVGGGRGRGTEAFF TGCAGCGTTGGGGGAGGTCGTGGTAGAGGCACTGAAGCTTTCTTT
. TRBJ2-5 TRBV7-3 . CASSLSGTLKETQYF TGTGCCAGCAGCTTATCCGGGACCCTAAAAGAGACCCAGTACTTC
. TRBJ1-1 TRBV19 . CASKIWGVGTEAFF TGTGCCAGTAAAATCTGGGGCGTCGGCACTGAAGCTTTCTTT
. TRBJ2-4 TRBV5-5 TRBD1 CASSLWRVRDRGDIQYF TGTGCCAGCAGCTTGTGGAGGGTACGGGACAGGGGTGACATTCAGTACTTC
. TRBJ1-1 TRBV5-4 . CASSLGPNTEAFF TGTGCCAGCAGCTTGGGACCGAACACTGAAGCTTTCTTT
once TRBJ1-2 TRBV5-8 . CASSQGVYGYTF TGTGCCAGCAGCCAGGGAGTCTATGGCTACACCTTC
. TRBJ1-4 TRBV15 TRBD1 CATSTQTPGTGEKLFF TGTGCCACCAGCACCCAGACCCCCGGGACAGGTGAAAAACTGTTTTTT
. TRBJ2-3 TRBV19 . CASRRSGPTDTQYF TGTGCCAGTCGCAGGTCGGGGCCCACAGATACGCAGTATTTT
. TRBJ1-6 TRBV2 . CASSGARSRRSSPLHF TGTGCCAGCAGTGGAGCGCGCAGCCGCCGAAGTTCACCCCTCCACTTT
. TRBJ2-1 TRBV14 TRBD1 CASSQDRVRNEQFF TGTGCCAGCAGCCAGGACAGGGTTCGGAATGAGCAGTTCTTC
once TRBJ2-5 TRBV5-1 . CASSGDNQETQYF TGCGCCAGCAGCGGGGACAACCAAGAGACCCAGTACTTC
. TRBJ1-4 TRBV4-1 . CASSQFKNNEKLFF TGCGCCAGCAGCCAATTCAAGAATAATGAAAAACTGTTTTTT
. TRBJ1-5 TRBV5-6 . CASSLWGDHLFSNQPQHF TGTGCCAGCAGCTTGTGGGGGGACCACCTGTTTAGCAATCAGCCCCAGCATTTT
. TRBJ2-3 TRBV5-4 TRBD1 CASSSDRATDTQYF TGTGCCAGCAGCTCTGACAGGGCCACAGATACGCAGTATTTT
. TRBJ2-5 TRBV11-2 . CASSNPRRQETQYF TGTGCCAGCAGCAACCCCAGGAGGCAGGAGACCCAGTACTTC
. TRBJ1-2 TRBV2 . CASMSVDSKVYYGYTF TGTGCCAGCATGTCAGTGGACAGCAAGGTCTACTATGGCTACACCTTC
. TRBJ2-2 TRBV19 . CASSIGVAGELFF TGTGCCAGTAGTATAGGAGTGGCCGGGGAGCTGTTTTTT
. TRBJ1-2 TRBV7-9 . CASSLPGRYGYTF TGTGCCAGCAGCCTTCCAGGACGGTATGGCTACACCTTC
. TRBJ2-7 TRBV25-1 TRBD1 CASSLTGQGTYEQYF TGTGCCAGCAGTTTAACGGGACAGGGGACCTACGAGCAGTACTTC
. TRBJ2-3 TRBV27 TRBD1 CASSKKPTGKTSTDTQYF TGTGCCAGCAGTAAGAAACCGACAGGGAAGACTAGCACAGATACGCAGTATTTT
once TRBJ2-5 TRBV4-1 . CASSQIGLGSEQYF TGCGCCAGCAGCCAGATAGGACTGGGTTCGGAGCAGTACTTC
. TRBJ1-2 TRBV9 . CASSVDGGAINYGYTF TGTGCCAGCAGCGTAGACGGGGGTGCTATTAACTATGGCTACACCTTC
. TRBJ1-3 TRBV4-3 . CASSQDPGDSGNTIYF TGCGCCAGCAGCCAAGATCCAGGGGATTCTGGAAACACCATATATTTT
. TRBJ2-1 TRBV5-1 TRBD1 CASSANSPGTGFLFF TGCGCCAGCAGCGCCAATTCCCCCGGGACAGGTTTTTTGTTCTTC
. TRBJ2-1 TRBV11-3 TRBD1 CASSLDGQGNEQFF TGTGCCAGCAGCTTAGATGGACAGGGGAATGAGCAGTTCTTC
. TRBJ1-1 TRBV11-2 TRBD1 CASSLAWTGTLLNTEAFF TGTGCCAGCAGCTTAGCTTGGACAGGGACGCTGTTGAACACTGAAGCTTTCTTT
. TRBJ2-6 TRBV9 . CASSVGHSSGANVLTF TGTGCCAGCAGCGTGGGACACAGCTCTGGGGCCAACGTCCTGACTTTC